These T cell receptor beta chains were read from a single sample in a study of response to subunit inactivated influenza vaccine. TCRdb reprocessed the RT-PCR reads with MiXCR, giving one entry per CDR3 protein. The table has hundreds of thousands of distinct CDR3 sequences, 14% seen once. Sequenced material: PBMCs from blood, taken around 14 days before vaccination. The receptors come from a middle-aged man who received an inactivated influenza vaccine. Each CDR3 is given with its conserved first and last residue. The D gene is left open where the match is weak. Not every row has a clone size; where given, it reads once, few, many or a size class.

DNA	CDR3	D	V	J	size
TGTGCCAGCAGCTTATGGCCCCAAGAGACCCAGTACTTC	CASSLWPQETQYF	.	TRBV7-2	TRBJ2-5	many
TGTGCCAGTAGTAGTCCCGGGATTAGCAATCAGCCCCAGCATTTT	CASSSPGISNQPQHF	.	TRBV19	TRBJ1-5	.
TGCGCCAGCAGCTCACTCATAGGGACAGAGATAACCGGGGAGCTGTTTTTT	CASSSLIGTEITGELFF	TRBD1	TRBV4-3	TRBJ2-2	many
TGTGCCAGCAGCCCCGATGGGCCGGCCTACAATGAGCAGTTCTTC	CASSPDGPAYNEQFF	.	TRBV25-1	TRBJ2-1	few
TGCAGTGCTCCGGACAGGGGAAGCTATCAGCCCCAGCATTTT	CSAPDRGSYQPQHF	TRBD1	TRBV20-1	TRBJ1-5	few
TGTGCCAGCAGCTTAGAGGGGAGGGGTTCGGAGACCCAGTACTTC	CASSLEGRGSETQYF	TRBD2	TRBV11-2	TRBJ2-5	.
TGCAGTGCTAAAAGCTCCTATAATTCACCCCTCCACTTT	CSAKSSYNSPLHF	.	TRBV20-1	TRBJ1-6	.
TGCAGTGCTAGTCAAACGGGAGTTGGCACAGATACGCAGTATTTT	CSASQTGVGTDTQYF	.	TRBV20-1	TRBJ2-3	.
TGTGCCAGCAGTTTTAGGGTAATGGAGACCCAGTACTTC	CASSFRVMETQYF	.	TRBV12-3/TRBV12-4	TRBJ2-5	many
TGTGCCAGCAGCTTACCAGGGGTGAGGGAGCAGTACTTC	CASSLPGVREQYF	.	TRBV13	TRBJ2-7	.
TGCGCCAGCAGCCAGCACCCCCGGACGGAGAATGAAAAACTGTTTTTT	CASSQHPRTENEKLFF	.	TRBV4-1	TRBJ1-4	many
TGCGCCAGCAGCCAAGATTGGGCTAGCGGGGGCCCCCACTTC	CASSQDWASGGPHF	TRBD2	TRBV4-3	TRBJ2-7	.
TGCAGCGTTGATCCCCGGACAGGGAACACTGAAGCTTTCTTT	CSVDPRTGNTEAFF	TRBD1	TRBV29-1	TRBJ1-1	few
TGCAGTGCTGGCGATCACTACGAGCAGTACTTC	CSAGDHYEQYF	.	TRBV20-1	TRBJ2-7	many
TGTGCCAGCACGAATGTACTCTACGAGCAGTACTTC	CASTNVLYEQYF	.	TRBV6-1	TRBJ2-7	.
TGTGCCAGCAGCTTAGGTCAGGGAATGGGTGAAAAACTGTTTTTT	CASSLGQGMGEKLFF	.	TRBV7-2	TRBJ1-4	few
TGTGCCAGCAGTGGCATGGGAGTCCAACAGACCCAGTACTTC	CASSGMGVQQTQYF	.	TRBV2	TRBJ2-5	.
TGTGCCAGCAGTTTCCGGGAGTACGGAGATAATTCACCCCTCCACTTT	CASSFREYGDNSPLHF	.	TRBV6-5	TRBJ1-6	.
TGTGCCAGCAGCTCGAACAGGGCCTCCGACTACGAGCAGTACTTC	CASSSNRASDYEQYF	.	TRBV5-5	TRBJ2-7	few
TGTGCCAGCAGCCGGGTAGGACGGGATACTGAAGCTTTCTTT	CASSRVGRDTEAFF	.	TRBV3-1	TRBJ1-1	few
TGCAGCGCCAGACTAGCGACCACCTACGAGCAGTACTTC	CSARLATTYEQYF	TRBD2	TRBV29-1	TRBJ2-7	many
TGCGCCAGCAGCCAAGATGCTAGCGCGGGTGAGCAGTTCTTC	CASSQDASAGEQFF	.	TRBV4-3	TRBJ2-1	few
TGTGCCATCAGTGATTACCCGGGTCTTCAAGAGACCCAGTACTTC	CAISDYPGLQETQYF	.	TRBV10-3	TRBJ2-5	few
TGTGCCACCGATAGTTACAACGAGCAGTACTTC	CATDSYNEQYF	.	TRBV28	TRBJ2-7	few
TGTGCCAGCAGCTCGACGCGCGCGAACACCGGGGAGCTGTTTTTT	CASSSTRANTGELFF	.	TRBV7-2	TRBJ2-2	.
TGTGCCAGCAGTTCCTCCAGGGGGGGGGGGACAGATACGCAGTATTTT	CASSSSRGGGTDTQYF	.	TRBV28	TRBJ2-3	many
TGCAGCGTTGACCGGGGCAGTCGGAATGAGCAGTTCTTC	CSVDRGSRNEQFF	.	TRBV29-1	TRBJ2-1	many
TGTGCCAGCAGCTGGGGACAGGGCAGCAACACCGGGGAGCTGTTTTTT	CASSWGQGSNTGELFF	TRBD1	TRBV7-8	TRBJ2-2	few
TGTGCCACCAGCCCACCTTACAGGGGGCGAAGCGAGCAGTACTTC	CATSPPYRGRSEQYF	TRBD1	TRBV15	TRBJ2-7	.
TGTGCCAGCACCCTCAGGAGTTCCTATGGCTACACCTTC	CASTLRSSYGYTF	.	TRBV5-4	TRBJ1-2	.
TGTGCCTGGAGTCGCGGTTTGGGCAACCAAGAGACCCAGTACTTC	CAWSRGLGNQETQYF	.	TRBV30	TRBJ2-5	.
TGCAGTGCTAGCGGGCATCCCGACAGCACAGATACGCAGTATTTT	CSASGHPDSTDTQYF	.	TRBV20-1	TRBJ2-3	.
TGTGCCAGCAGTTTTTTGCCAACGTCCGGCGGCTACGAGCAGTACTTC	CASSFLPTSGGYEQYF	.	TRBV6-5	TRBJ2-7	.
TGTGCCAGCAGCGAAGGGGGGGGGAACACCGGGGAGCTGTTTTTT	CASSEGGGNTGELFF	.	TRBV5-4	TRBJ2-2	many
TGCAGCGTTGAAGACCCGGGAGGAGAGCAGTACTTC	CSVEDPGGEQYF	TRBD2	TRBV29-1	TRBJ2-7	.
TGTGCCAGCAGTTCTTTGGCTGAAACAGGACGTAGCAATCAGCCCCAGCATTTT	CASSSLAETGRSNQPQHF	.	TRBV6-5	TRBJ1-5	.
TGCAGCGTTGACCCGGGGGTCCAAGGCTACACCTTC	CSVDPGVQGYTF	.	TRBV29-1	TRBJ1-2	many
TGCAGTGCTAGGATGAGCGGGAGGGCTTCCTACGAGCAGTACTTC	CSARMSGRASYEQYF	TRBD2	TRBV20-1	TRBJ2-7	.
TGTGCCAGCTCACCAATCTCGAGTAGCAATCAGCCCCAGCATTTT	CASSPISSSNQPQHF	.	TRBV18	TRBJ1-5	.
TGCGCCAGCAGACGTGGGGGGGGCGACACCGGGGAGCTGTTTTTT	CASRRGGGDTGELFF	.	TRBV4-1	TRBJ2-2	few
TGTGCCAGCAACGCTCTCGGGACGGTGAACACTGAAGCTTTCTTT	CASNALGTVNTEAFF	.	TRBV12-3/TRBV12-4	TRBJ1-1	many
TGCAGTGCTAGAGAAGATCCGGGTCCCCGTCGGGGCATTCAGTACTTC	CSAREDPGPRRGIQYF	.	TRBV20-1	TRBJ2-4	few
TGTGCCAGCAGTTTGGGTCAGCCTATTAGCTCTGGAAACACCATATATTTT	CASSLGQPISSGNTIYF	.	TRBV28	TRBJ1-3	.
TGTGCCAGCATGCGAGGGGACGGAAACACCATATATTTT	CASMRGDGNTIYF	.	TRBV27	TRBJ1-3	few
TGTGCCAGCAGCCGCGGTAGCGGGGGAGGCGAGCAGTACTTC	CASSRGSGGGEQYF	TRBD2	TRBV12-3/TRBV12-4	TRBJ2-7	.
TGTGCCAGCAGCTTAAGTCGTCAGACCGGGGAGCTGTTTTTT	CASSLSRQTGELFF	.	TRBV7-3	TRBJ2-2	.
TGCAGTACCGGGTTCAATTCCTACGAGCAGTACTTC	CSTGFNSYEQYF	.	TRBV20-1	TRBJ2-7	few
TGCAGCCCCGAGGGCCCGCTCACAGATACGCAGTATTTT	CSPEGPLTDTQYF	.	TRBV20-1	TRBJ2-3	few
TGCAGCGTTGAGAAGAACACCGGGGAGCTGTTTTTT	CSVEKNTGELFF	.	TRBV29-1	TRBJ2-2	.
TGCAGTGCTTCCGCTGGACGTTACTCCTACAATGAGCAGTTCTTC	CSASAGRYSYNEQFF	.	TRBV20-1	TRBJ2-1	few
TGCAGTGCTAGTATCTCTGACTATGGCTACACCTTC	CSASISDYGYTF	.	TRBV20-1	TRBJ1-2	few
TGTGCCAGCAGCAATACACAGGGGGCCCGCGGCACTGAAGCTTTCTTT	CASSNTQGARGTEAFF	TRBD1	TRBV12-3/TRBV12-4	TRBJ1-1	many
TGTGCCAGCAGCTTCCCTCTAGCGGGGGGTTACAATGAGCAGTTCTTC	CASSFPLAGGYNEQFF	TRBD2	TRBV5-6	TRBJ2-1	few
TGTGCCACCAGCAGAATCCAGAACAACAGGGGGCGCGATTCACCCCTCCACTTT	CATSRIQNNRGRDSPLHF	TRBD1	TRBV15	TRBJ1-6	.